This T cell receptor (beta chain) was obtained from a study of control samples from healthy donors and cancer patients. Trimming removed 5 bases from V and 8 bases from J, with 16 bases in between. Germline loops: CDR1 SEHNR, CDR2 FQNEAQ (reference sequence). This CDR3 has 14 amino acids. The data were produced by immunoSEQ multiplex PCR, yet TCRdb's version contains in-frame clones alone and is incomplete. The sample lists some 410,000 clones; 75% to 95% were seen once. The clonotype was recovered from a man aged 35-49 years with head and neck cancer. The V gene is TRBV7-9, the J gene TRBJ2-1; the D is unclear. Sequenced sample: PBMCs. Here the CDR3 DNA reads TGTGCCAGCAGCCCCCTCGGGCTAGGCGATGAGCAGTTCTTC. Translating gives CASSPLGLGDEQFF.